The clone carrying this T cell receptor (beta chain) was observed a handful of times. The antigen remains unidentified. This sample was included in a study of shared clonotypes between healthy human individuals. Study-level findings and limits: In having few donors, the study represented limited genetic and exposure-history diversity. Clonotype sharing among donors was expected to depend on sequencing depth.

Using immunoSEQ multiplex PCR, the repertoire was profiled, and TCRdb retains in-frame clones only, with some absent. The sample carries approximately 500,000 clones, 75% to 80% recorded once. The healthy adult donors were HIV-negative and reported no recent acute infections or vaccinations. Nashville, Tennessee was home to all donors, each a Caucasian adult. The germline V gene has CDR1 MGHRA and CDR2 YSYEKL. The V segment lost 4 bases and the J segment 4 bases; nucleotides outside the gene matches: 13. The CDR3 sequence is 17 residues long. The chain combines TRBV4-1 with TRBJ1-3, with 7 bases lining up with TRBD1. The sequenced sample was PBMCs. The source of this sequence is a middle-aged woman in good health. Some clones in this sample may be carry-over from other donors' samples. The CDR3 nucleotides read TGCGCCAGCAGCCTTCCCCCCCGGGACAGCCGAGGAAACACCATATATTTT. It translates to CASSLPPRDSRGNTIYF.